Here is one T cell receptor beta chain with its context. The record originates from a study of technical replicates of blood from a few donors. Data came from immunoSEQ multiplex PCR; TCRdb stores just in-frame clones and leaves some out. The sample consists of around 57,000 clones, around 95% of them appearing once. CDR3 length: 16 residues. CDR1 is LNHNV, CDR2 YYDKDF, per germline (reference sequence). J was trimmed by 6 bases and V by 1 base; bases with no gene match: 8. The chain is built from TRBV15 and TRBJ1-5, with 8 positions matching TRBD1. The source material was T cells isolated from PBMCs. The receptor was isolated from a human donor in good health. This chain's CDR3 is CATSRGSQGAIQPQHF. The DNA of the CDR3 is TGTGCCACCAGCAGAGGTTCCCAGGGGGCGATTCAGCCCCAGCATTTT.